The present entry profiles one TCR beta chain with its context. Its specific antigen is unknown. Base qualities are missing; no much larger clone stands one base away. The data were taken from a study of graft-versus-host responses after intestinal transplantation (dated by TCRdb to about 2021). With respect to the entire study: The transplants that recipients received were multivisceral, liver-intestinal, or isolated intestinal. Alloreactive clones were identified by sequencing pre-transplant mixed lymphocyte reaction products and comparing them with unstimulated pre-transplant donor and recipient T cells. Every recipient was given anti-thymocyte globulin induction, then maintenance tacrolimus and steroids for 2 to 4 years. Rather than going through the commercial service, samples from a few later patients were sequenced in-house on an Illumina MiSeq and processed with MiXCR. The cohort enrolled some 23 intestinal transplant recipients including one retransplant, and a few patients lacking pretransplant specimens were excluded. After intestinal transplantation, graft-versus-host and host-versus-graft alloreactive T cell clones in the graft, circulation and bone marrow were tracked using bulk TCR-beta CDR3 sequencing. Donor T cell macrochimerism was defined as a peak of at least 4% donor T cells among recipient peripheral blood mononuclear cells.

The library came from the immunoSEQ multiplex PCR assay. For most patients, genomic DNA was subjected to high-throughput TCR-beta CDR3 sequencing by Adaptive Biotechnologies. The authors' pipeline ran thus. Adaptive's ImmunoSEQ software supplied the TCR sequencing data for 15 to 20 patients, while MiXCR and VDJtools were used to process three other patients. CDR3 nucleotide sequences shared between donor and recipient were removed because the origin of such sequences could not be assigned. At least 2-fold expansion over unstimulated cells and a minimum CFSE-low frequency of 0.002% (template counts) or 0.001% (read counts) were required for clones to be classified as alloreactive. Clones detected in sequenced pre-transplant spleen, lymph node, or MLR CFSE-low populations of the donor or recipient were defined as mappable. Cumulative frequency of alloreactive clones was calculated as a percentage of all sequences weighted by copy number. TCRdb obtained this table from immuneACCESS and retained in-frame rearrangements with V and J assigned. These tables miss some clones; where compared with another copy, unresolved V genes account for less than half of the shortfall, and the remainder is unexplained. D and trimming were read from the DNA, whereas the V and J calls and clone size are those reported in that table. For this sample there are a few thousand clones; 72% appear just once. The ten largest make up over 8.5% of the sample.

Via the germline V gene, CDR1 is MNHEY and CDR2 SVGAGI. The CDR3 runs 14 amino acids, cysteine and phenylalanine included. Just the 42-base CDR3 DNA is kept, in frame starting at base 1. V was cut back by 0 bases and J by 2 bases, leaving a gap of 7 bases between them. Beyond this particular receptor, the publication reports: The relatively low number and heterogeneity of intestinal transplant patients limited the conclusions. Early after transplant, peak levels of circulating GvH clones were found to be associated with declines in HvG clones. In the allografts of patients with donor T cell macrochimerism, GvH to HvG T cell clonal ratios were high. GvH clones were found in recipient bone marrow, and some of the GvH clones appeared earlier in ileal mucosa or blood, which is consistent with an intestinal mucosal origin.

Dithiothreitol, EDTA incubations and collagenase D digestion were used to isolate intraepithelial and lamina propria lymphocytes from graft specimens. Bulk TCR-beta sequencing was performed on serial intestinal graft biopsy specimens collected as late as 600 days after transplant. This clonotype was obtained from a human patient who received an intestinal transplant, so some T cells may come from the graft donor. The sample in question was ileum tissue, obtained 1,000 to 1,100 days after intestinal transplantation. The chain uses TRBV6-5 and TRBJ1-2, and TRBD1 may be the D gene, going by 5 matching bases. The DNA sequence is TGTGCCAGCAGTTACTCGAGGGGAAACTATGGCTACACCTTC. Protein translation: CASSYSRGNYGYTF.